This is a list of T cell receptor beta chains from one sample in a study of cytomegalovirus exposure and HLA in healthy donors. TCRdb's copy holds only in-frame clones and misses some; the assay was immunoSEQ multiplex PCR. The sample holds 150,000 or so clones, 86% seen once. The sequencing input was PBMCs. The receptors originated from a man younger than 35 in good health and CMV-seropositive. CDR3s include the opening cysteine and the closing phenylalanine or tryptophan. A D gene is named only where the DNA matches it firmly. Clone size is stated in some rows and not others, as once, few, many or a class when expanded.

clone_size d_call cdr3_length j_call v_call cdr3_nt cdr3_aa
once NA 12 TRBJ2-4 TRBV4-1 TGCGCCAGCAGCCAACAGGGGAACATTCAGTACTTC CASSQQGNIQYF
NA NA 15 TRBJ2-1 TRBV25-1 TGTGCCAGCAGTGAACCGGGGATGCTCTACAATGAGCAGTTCTTC CASSEPGMLYNEQFF
NA TRBD2 15 TRBJ2-3 TRBV5-1 TGCGCCAGCAGCTTGGCGGGAGGGCCCGCAGATACGCAGTATTTT CASSLAGGPADTQYF
NA TRBD2 16 TRBJ2-1 TRBV27 TGTGCCAGCAGTTTATCTCTAGCGGAGTACTACAATGAGCAGTTCTTC CASSLSLAEYYNEQFF
NA TRBD2 18 TRBJ2-2 TRBV5-4 TGTGCCAGCAGCTTGGCTTCCGGACTAGCGGGGAACACCGGGGAGCTGTTTTTT CASSLASGLAGNTGELFF
NA TRBD1 15 TRBJ1-2 TRBV5-8 TGTGCCAGCAGCTTGGCTTCAGGGGGCAGCGATGGCTACACCTTC CASSLASGGSDGYTF
NA TRBD2 18 TRBJ2-1 TRBV7-3 TGTGCCAGCAGCTTAGGTGCGGGGGGGTCTGCCCGATACAATGAGCAGTTCTTC CASSLGAGGSARYNEQFF
NA TRBD2 16 TRBJ2-1 TRBV4-1 TGCGCCAGCAGCCAAGAGGGTCTAGCGGGAGCATATGAGCAGTTCTTC CASSQEGLAGAYEQFF
NA TRBD1 14 TRBJ1-1 TRBV25-1 TGTGCCAGCGGGACAGCTCCTATGAACACTGAAGCTTTCTTT CASGTAPMNTEAFF
once NA 13 TRBJ2-5 TRBV7-3 TGTGCCAGCAGCTTCGACAGACAAGAGACCCAGTACTTC CASSFDRQETQYF